This entry concerns a single T cell receptor beta chain. What it binds is not known. This sample is part of a study of response to subunit inactivated influenza vaccine. Points from the study as a whole: Authors proposed each seasonal influenza vaccination draws in few new T cells.

Via MiXCR, TCRdb re-called the RT-PCR reads, giving one row per CDR3 protein. Of more than 700,000 distinct CDR3 sequences listed, 20% to 25% are singletons. The CDR3 length is 15 residues. Germline CDR1 is SEHNR and CDR2 is FQNEAQ (reference sequence). The V and J ends lost 2 bases and 0 bases respectively, with 8 bases between them. V gene TRBV7-9 combines with J gene TRBJ2-4, with D possibly being TRBD1 (6 bases). The sequence was collected from a man aged 50 or older who received an inactivated influenza vaccine. The sequenced sample was PBMCs from blood, obtained less than 6 days after vaccination. CDR3 residues: CASSLQQGAKNIQYF. The CDR3 DNA sequence: TGTGCCAGCAGCTTACAACAGGGAGCCAAAAACATTCAGTACTTC.